Below, 3 T cell receptor beta chains from the same sample are listed, as sequenced in a study of post-analysis software for immune sequencing data. Findings of the study overall: Several TRBV segments occurring more often in patients than controls included TRBV5-6, TRBV5-1 and TRBV20-1.

TCR beta cDNA libraries had unique molecular identifiers. One entry per CDR3 protein, called by TCRdb with MiXCR from the PCR reads. Among about 260,000 distinct CDR3 sequences listed, 36% were seen once. What these receptors recognize is not known. The sequenced sample consisted of blood. Every receptor here comes from a girl under 18 with multiple sclerosis.

Regarding this clonotype: Given a much more abundant clone one base away, this may be a read error. This chain joins TRBV5-1 and TRBJ2-1; D is perhaps TRBD2 (6 bases). V lost 6 bases and J lost 7, with 20 bases in between. CDR1 is SGHRS and CDR2 is YFSETQ in the germline V gene. The CDR3 runs 15 residues. The CDR3 protein is CASNSEGRGGNEQFF. The CDR3 DNA sequence: TGCGCCAGCAACTCGGAGGGGCGGGGAGGAAATGAGCAGTTCTTC.

The CDR3 reads CSARGSDRSYNEQFF. The CDR3 region has the DNA TGCAGTGCTAGAGGGTCAGACAGGTCCTACAATGAGCAGTTCTTC. V gene TRBV20-1 combines with J gene TRBJ2-1; possibly TRBD1 for D (6 bases). Germline CDR1 reads DFQATT; CDR2 reads SNEGSKA (reference sequence). V was clipped by 1 base and J by 1 base, with 11 bases between them. This CDR3 comprises 15 residues.

The chain joins TRBV12-3 or TRBV12-4 to TRBJ1-1; a possible D gene is TRBD1 (6 bases). The V end lost 2 bases, the J end lost 8 bases, and 15 bases lay between the germline ends. The CDR3 has 14 amino acids. The CDR3 DNA reads as TGTGCCAGCAGTTTAAAAGGGGGGCTAACAGAAGCTTTCTTT. Translation: CASSLKGGLTEAFF.